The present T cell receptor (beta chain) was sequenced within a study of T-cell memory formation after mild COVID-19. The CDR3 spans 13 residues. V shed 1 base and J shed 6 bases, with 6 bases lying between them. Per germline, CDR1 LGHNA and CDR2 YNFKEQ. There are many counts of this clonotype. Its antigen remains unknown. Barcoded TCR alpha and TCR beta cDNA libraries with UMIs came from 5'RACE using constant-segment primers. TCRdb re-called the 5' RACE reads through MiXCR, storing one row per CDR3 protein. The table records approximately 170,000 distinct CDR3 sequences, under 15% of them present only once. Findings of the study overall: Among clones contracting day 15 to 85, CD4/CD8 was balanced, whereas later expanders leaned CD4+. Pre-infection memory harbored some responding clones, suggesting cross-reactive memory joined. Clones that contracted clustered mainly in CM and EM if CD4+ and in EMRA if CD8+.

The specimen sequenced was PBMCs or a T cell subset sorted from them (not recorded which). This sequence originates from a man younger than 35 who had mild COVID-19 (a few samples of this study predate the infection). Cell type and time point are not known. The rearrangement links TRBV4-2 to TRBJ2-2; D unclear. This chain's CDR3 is CASSQVGSGELFF. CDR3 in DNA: TGTGCCAGCAGCCAAGTAGGGTCCGGGGAGCTGTTTTTT.